This T cell receptor beta chain was sequenced in a study of CD8 T cells in Susac syndrome. J lost 7 bases, V lost 4 bases, and 20 bases had no gene match. Germline V gives CDR1 LGHDT, CDR2 YNNKEL (reference sequence). The CDR3 covers 19 residues. Sequencing of TCR beta covered CD8+ and CD4+ T cells obtained from blood. Negative isolation yielded CD4+ and CD8+ T cells, and FACS enriched TEMRA cells. cDNA came from around 0.5 to 1 ug RNA primed by random hexamers. The immunoSEQ assay covered 54 Vbeta and 13 Jbeta segments for CDR3. TCRdb fed the immunoSEQ multiplex PCR reads into MiXCR, producing one record per CDR3 protein. The data hold roughly 110,000 distinct CDR3 sequences, with roughly 92% observed a single time.

The clonotype originates from a human donor in good health. This chain joins TRBV3-1 and TRBJ2-2, with TRBD2 identical over 8 bases. The sample was CD8+ T cells from PBMCs. The CDR3 DNA follows: TGTGCCAGCAGCCCGACCCCCGCCGGACTAGCCTTGGTTGTCGGGGAGCTGTTTTTT. Its protein product is CASSPTPAGLALVVGELFF.